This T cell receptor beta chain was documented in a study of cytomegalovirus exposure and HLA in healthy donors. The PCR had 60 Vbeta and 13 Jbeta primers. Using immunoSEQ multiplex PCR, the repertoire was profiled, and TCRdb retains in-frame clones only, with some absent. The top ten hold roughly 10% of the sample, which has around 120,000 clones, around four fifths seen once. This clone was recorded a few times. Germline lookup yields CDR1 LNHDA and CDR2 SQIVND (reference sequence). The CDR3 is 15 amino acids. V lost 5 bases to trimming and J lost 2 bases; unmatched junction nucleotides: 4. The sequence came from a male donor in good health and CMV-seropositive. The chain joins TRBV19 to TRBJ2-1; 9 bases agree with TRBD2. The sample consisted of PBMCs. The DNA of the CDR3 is TGTGCCAGTAGTTTAGCGGGAGATGCCTACAATGAGCAGTTCTTC. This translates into CASSLAGDAYNEQFF. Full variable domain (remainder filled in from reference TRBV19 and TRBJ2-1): DGGITQSPKYLFRKEGQNVTLSCEQNLNHDAMYWYRQDPGQGLRLIYYSQIVNDFQKGDIAEGYSVSREKKESFPLTVTSAQKNPTAFYLCASSLAGDAYNEQFFGPGTRLTVL.